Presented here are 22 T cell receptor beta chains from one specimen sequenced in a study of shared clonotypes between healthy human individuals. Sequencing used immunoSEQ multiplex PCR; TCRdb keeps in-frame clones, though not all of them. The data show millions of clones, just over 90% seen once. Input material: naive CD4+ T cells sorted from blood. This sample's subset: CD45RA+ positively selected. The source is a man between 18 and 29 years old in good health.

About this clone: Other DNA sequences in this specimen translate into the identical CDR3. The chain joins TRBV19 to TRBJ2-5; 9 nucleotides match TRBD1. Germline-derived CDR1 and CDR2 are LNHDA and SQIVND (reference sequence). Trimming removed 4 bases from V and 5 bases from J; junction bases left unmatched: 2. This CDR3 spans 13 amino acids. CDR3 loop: CASSRQGVETQYF. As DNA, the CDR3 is TGTGCCAGTAGTAGACAGGGGGTGGAGACCCAGTACTTC.

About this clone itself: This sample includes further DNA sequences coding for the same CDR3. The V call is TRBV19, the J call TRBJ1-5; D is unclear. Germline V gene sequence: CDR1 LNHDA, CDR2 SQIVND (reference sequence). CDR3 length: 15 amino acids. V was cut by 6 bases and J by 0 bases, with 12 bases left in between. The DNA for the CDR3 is TGTGCCAGTAGCCTGGCGGGTTATAGCAATCAGCCCCAGCATTTT. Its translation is CASSLAGYSNQPQHF. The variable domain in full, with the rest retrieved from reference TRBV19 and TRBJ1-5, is DGGITQSPKYLFRKEGQNVTLSCEQNLNHDAMYWYRQDPGQGLRLIYYSQIVNDFQKGDIAEGYSVSREKKESFPLTVTSAQKNPTAFYLCASSLAGYSNQPQHFGDGTRLSIL.

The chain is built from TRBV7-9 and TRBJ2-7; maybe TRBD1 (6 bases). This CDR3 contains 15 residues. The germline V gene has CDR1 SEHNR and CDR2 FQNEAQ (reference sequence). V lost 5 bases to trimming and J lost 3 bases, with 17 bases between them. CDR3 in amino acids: CASSPRLTGNYEQYF. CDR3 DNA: TGTGCCAGCAGCCCACGGTTGACAGGAAACTACGAGCAGTACTTC.

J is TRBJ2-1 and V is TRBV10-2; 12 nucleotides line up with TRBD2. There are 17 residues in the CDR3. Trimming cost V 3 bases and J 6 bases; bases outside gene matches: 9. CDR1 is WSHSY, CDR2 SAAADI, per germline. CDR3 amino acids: CASSETSGGPRINEQFF. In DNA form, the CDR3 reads TGCGCCAGCAGTGAAACTAGCGGGGGGCCGAGAATCAATGAGCAGTTCTTC.

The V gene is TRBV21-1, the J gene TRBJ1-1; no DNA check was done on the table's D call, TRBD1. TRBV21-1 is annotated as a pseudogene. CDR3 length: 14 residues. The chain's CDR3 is CASSSSQGNTEAFF. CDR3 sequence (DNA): TGTGCCAGCAGCAGCTCACAGGGTAACACTGAAGCTTTCTTT.

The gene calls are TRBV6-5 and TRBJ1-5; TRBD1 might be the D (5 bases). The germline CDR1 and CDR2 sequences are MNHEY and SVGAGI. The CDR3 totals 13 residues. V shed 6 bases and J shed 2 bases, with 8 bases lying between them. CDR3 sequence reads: CASSVTGNQPQHF. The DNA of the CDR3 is TGTGCCAGCAGCGTGACAGGCAATCAGCCCCAGCATTTT.

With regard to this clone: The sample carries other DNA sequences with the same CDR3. The chain's CDR3 is CASSATDTQYF. The CDR3 nucleotides read TGTGCCAGCAGTGCTACGGATACGCAGTATTTT. The chain has TRBV2 and TRBJ2-3; D unresolved. CDR3 length equals 11 residues. Germline V gene lookup returns CDR1 SNHLY and CDR2 FYNNEI. Trimming took 4 bases from V and 6 from J, leaving 5 bases between them.

The CDR3 spells CASRGAGRFDVLTF. CDR3 DNA sequence: TGTGCCAGCAGGGGGGCCGGCCGATTCGACGTCCTGACTTTC. The rearrangement uses TRBV27 and TRBJ2-6; TRBD1 is a possible D gene (6 bases). V was trimmed by 6 bases and J by 11 bases, leaving 17 bases between them. CDR1 is MNHEY and CDR2 is SMNVEV in the germline V gene (reference sequence). This CDR3 region has 14 residues.

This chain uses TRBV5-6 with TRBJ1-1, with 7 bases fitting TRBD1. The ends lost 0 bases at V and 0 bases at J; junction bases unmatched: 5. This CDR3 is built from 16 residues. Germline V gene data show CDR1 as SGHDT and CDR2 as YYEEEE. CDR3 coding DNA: TGTGCCAGCAGCTTGGTAGGGGGCTGGATGAACACTGAAGCTTTCTTT. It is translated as CASSLVGGWMNTEAFF.

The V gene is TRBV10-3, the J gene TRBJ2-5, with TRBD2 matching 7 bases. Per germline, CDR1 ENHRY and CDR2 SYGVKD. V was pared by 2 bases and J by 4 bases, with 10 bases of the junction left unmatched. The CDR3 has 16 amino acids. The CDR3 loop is CAISEGGAGVGETQYF. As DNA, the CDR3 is TGTGCCATCAGTGAGGGTGGGGCGGGAGTGGGAGAGACCCAGTACTTC.

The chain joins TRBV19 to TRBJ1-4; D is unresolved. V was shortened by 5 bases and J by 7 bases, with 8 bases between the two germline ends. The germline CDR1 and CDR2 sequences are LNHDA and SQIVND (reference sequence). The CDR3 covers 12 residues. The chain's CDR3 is CASSDLSEKLFF. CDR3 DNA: TGTGCCAGTAGTGATCTTAGTGAAAAACTGTTTTTT.

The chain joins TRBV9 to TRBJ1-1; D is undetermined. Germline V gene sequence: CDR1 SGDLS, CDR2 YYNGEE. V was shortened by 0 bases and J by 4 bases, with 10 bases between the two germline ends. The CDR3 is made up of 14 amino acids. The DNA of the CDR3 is TGTGCCAGCAGCGTAGCGGGAATGGGCACTGAAGCTTTCTTT. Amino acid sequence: CASSVAGMGTEAFF. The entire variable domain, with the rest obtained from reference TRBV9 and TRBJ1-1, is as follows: DSGVTQTPKHLITATGQRVTLRCSPRSGDLSVYWYQQSLDQGLQFLIQYYNGEERAKGNILERFSAQQFPDLHSELNLSSLELGDSALYFCASSVAGMGTEAFFGQGTRLTVV.

CDR3 DNA sequence: TGTGCCACCAGGGGGTGGGACAGGGGAGGCACCGGGGAGCTGTTTTTT. Its protein is CATRGWDRGGTGELFF. The chain employs TRBV28 and TRBJ2-2, with TRBD1 identical over 10 bases. Trimming took 10 bases from V and 4 from J; bases not matched to a gene: 12. CDR3 length: 16 residues. Germline CDR1 reads MDHEN; CDR2 reads SYDVKM.

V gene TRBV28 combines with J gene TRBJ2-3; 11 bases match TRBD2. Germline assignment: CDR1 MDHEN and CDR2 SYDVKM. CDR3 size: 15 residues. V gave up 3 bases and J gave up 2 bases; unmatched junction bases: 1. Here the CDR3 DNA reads TGTGCCAGCAGTTTGGGACTAGCGGACACAGATACGCAGTATTTT. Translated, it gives CASSLGLADTDTQYF.

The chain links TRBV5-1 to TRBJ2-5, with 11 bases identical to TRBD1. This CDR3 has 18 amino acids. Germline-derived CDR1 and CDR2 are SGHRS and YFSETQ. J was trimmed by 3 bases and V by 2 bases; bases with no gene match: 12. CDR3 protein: CASSLAWGTGGLKETQYF. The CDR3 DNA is TGCGCCAGCAGCTTAGCTTGGGGGACAGGGGGTCTCAAAGAGACCCAGTACTTC.

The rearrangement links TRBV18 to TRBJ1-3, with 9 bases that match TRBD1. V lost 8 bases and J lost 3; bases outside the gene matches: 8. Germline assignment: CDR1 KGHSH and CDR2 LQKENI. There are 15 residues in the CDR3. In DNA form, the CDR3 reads TGTGCCAGCCACGGACAGGGGCAGAGTGGAAACACCATATATTTT. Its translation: CASHGQGQSGNTIYF.

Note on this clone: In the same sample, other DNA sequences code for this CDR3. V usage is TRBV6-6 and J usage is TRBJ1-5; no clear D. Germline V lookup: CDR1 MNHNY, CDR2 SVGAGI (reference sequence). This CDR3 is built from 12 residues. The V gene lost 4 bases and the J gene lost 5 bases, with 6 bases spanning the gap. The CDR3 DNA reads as TGTGCCAGCAGTTCGAGGGATCAGCCCCAGCATTTT. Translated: CASSSRDQPQHF.

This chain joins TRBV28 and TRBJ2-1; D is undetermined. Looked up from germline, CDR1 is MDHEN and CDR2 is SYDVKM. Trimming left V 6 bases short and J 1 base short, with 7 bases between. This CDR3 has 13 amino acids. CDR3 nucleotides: TGTGCCAGCAGAAAGCGTTCCTACAATGAGCAGTTCTTC. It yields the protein CASRKRSYNEQFF.

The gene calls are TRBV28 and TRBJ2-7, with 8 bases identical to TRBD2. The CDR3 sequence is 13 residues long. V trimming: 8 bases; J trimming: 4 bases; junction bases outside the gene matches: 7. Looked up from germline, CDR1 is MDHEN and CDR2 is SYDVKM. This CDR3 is CASSRGGTYEQYF. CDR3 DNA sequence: TGTGCCAGCTCGCGCGGGGGGACTTACGAGCAGTACTTC.

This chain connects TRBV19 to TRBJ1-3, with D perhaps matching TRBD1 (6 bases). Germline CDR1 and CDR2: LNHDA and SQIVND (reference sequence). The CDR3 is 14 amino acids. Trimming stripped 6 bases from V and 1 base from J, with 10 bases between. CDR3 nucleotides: TGTGCCAGTAGAATGAGGGGGTCTGGAAACACCATATATTTT. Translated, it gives CASRMRGSGNTIYF.

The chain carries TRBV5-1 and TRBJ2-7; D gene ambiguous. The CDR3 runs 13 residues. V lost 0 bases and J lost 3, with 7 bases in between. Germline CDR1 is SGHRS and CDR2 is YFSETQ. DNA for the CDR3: TGCGCCAGCAGCTTGGACTACTACTACGAGCAGTACTTC. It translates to CASSLDYYYEQYF.

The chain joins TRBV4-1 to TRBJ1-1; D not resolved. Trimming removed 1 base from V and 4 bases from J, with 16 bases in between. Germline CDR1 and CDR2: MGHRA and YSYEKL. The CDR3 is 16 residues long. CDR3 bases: TGCGCCAGCAGCCAAGGAGGTTTGTCGGTTACCACTGAAGCTTTCTTT. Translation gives CASSQGGLSVTTEAFF.